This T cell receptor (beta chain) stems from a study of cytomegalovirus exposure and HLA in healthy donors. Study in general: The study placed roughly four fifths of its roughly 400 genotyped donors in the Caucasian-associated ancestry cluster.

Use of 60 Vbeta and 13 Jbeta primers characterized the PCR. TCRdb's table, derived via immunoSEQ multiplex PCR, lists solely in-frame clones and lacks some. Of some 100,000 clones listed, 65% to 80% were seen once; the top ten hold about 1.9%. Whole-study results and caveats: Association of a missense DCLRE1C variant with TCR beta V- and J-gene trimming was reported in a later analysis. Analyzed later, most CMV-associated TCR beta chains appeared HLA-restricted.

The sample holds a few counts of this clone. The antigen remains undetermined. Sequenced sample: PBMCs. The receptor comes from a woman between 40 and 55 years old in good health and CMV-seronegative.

The CDR3: CASSEVAALNEKLFF. CDR3 coding DNA: TGTGCCAGCAGTGAAGTAGCAGCGCTGAATGAAAAACTGTTTTTT. The gene calls are TRBV6-1 and TRBJ1-4; D gene unclear. The V end was cut by 1 base, the J end by 5 bases, with 11 bases between. CDR3 size: 15 residues. Germline lookup yields CDR1 MNHNS and CDR2 SASEGT.